The 30 T cell receptor beta chains given below trace back to one sample, sequenced in a study of Ad26.COV2.S vaccination and SARS-CoV-2 variants. Sequencing was performed with immunoSEQ multiplex PCR; in TCRdb, only in-frame clones are kept and a portion is missing. The sample yields roughly 500,000 clones, approximately 92% seen once. Treatment of the sample: some 20 received Ad26.COV2.S at low or high dose, single or two shots; 5 received placebo; per-sample allocation not given. Specimens were obtained on day 63 following the first vaccine or placebo injection. The material was peripheral blood, obtained in a trial of Ad26.COV2.S vaccine versus placebo. Receptor source: a person between 18 and 60 years old who received the Ad26.COV2.S COVID-19 vaccine or a placebo.

The gene calls are TRBV4-3 and TRBJ2-7; 7 nucleotides agree with TRBD2. Germline loops: CDR1 LGHNA, CDR2 YSLEER. CDR3 length: 16 amino acids. J was trimmed by 2 bases and V by 0 bases; bases with no gene match: 7. Here the CDR3 reads CASSQDWASGTYEQYV. CDR3 sequence (DNA): TGCGCCAGCAGCCAAGATTGGGCTAGCGGAACCTACGAGCAGTACGTC.

This clone was observed a single time. The J gene is TRBJ1-3, the V gene TRBV3-1 (or the pseudogene TRBV3-2), with no clear D. Deletions cut 1 base from V and 0 bases from J, with 16 bases between. Per germline, CDR1 LGHDT and CDR2 YNNKEL (reference sequence). The CDR3 totals 18 residues. The CDR3 nucleotides read TGTGCCAGCAGCCAAGTCCCTAGAACAGTCATCTCTGGAAACACCATATATTTT. Translating gives CASSQVPRTVISGNTIYF.

The rearrangement links TRBV18 to TRBJ1-1; D is ambiguous. From germline, CDR1 is KGHSH and CDR2 LQKENI. This CDR3 region has 15 residues. V was shortened by 0 bases and J by 0 bases, with 8 bases between the two germline ends. The CDR3 region has the DNA TGTGCCAGCTCACCACCGGGCAGATTGAACACTGAAGCTTTCTTT. It yields the protein CASSPPGRLNTEAFF.

The chain links TRBV6-2 or TRBV6-3 to TRBJ2-2; D not resolved. The CDR3 contains 15 residues. The V end lost 4 bases, the J end lost 2 bases, and 11 bases lay between the germline ends. Germline V gene sequence: CDR1 MNHEY, CDR2 SVGEGT. CDR3 DNA: TGTGCCAGCAGTTCGGGTCAGTACAACACCGGGGAGCTGTTTTTT. It encodes CASSSGQYNTGELFF.

The CDR3 here is CASTAAGDTQYF. Here the CDR3 DNA reads TGTGCCAGTACCGCTGCAGGAGATACGCAGTATTTT. This rearrangement joins TRBV19 to TRBJ2-3; D is uncertain. V dropped 7 bases and J dropped 5 bases, with 10 bases sitting between them. The CDR3 is made up of 12 amino acids. Germline V gene sequence: CDR1 LNHDA, CDR2 SQIVND (reference sequence). The full variable domain, in which reference TRBV19 and TRBJ2-3 provide the parts outside the CDR3, is DGGITQSPKYLFRKEGQNVTLSCEQNLNHDAMYWYRQDPGQGLRLIYYSQIVNDFQKGDIAEGYSVSREKKESFPLTVTSAQKNPTAFYLCASTAAGDTQYFGPGTRLTVL.

This clone was observed a single time. The J gene is TRBJ2-2, the V gene TRBV14, with D possibly TRBD1 on 7 matching bases. The CDR3 contains 17 residues. Germline loops: CDR1 SGHDN, CDR2 FVKESK. The V gene lost 4 bases and the J gene lost 3 bases, with 18 bases spanning the gap. CDR3 nucleotides: TGTGCCAGCAGCCGGTCACAGGGGAGGTTGTACACCGGGGAGCTGTTTTTT. Protein: CASSRSQGRLYTGELFF.

This chain links TRBV5-4 with TRBJ1-4; the D is unclear. From germline, CDR1 is SGHNT and CDR2 YYREEE (reference sequence). The CDR3 consists of 12 residues. The germline V and J ends were trimmed by 1 base and 5 bases, with 3 bases remaining between them. The CDR3 spells CASSLRNEKLFF. For the CDR3, the DNA is TGTGCCAGCAGCTTGCGAAATGAAAAACTGTTTTTT.

The chain carries TRBV7-3 and TRBJ2-1, with D uncertain. Per the germline V gene, CDR1 is SGHTA and CDR2 is FQGTGA. This CDR3 has 16 amino acids. V lost 1 base, J lost 8 bases, and 18 bases lay in between. In DNA form, the CDR3 reads TGTGCCAGCAGCTTAAGAGGAAGTCTCCGCCTCGATGAGCAGTTCTTC. This translates into CASSLRGSLRLDEQFF. Based on the CDR3 plus reference TRBV7-3 and TRBJ2-1, the full variable domain is GAGVSQTPSNKVTEKGKYVELRCDPISGHTALYWYRQSLGQGPEFLIYFQGTGAADDSGLPNDRFFAVRPEGSVSTLKIQRTERGDSAVYLCASSLRGSLRLDEQFFGPGTRLTVL.

This clone was observed a handful of times. V gene TRBV5-5 combines with J gene TRBJ1-6; perhaps TRBD1 as D (6 bases). The germline CDR1 and CDR2 sequences are SGHKS and YYEKEE (reference sequence). The CDR3 loop spans 16 amino acids. Trimming left V 4 bases short and J 6 bases short, with 17 bases between. CDR3 residues: CASSIKGGFSNSPLHF. The CDR3 region has the DNA TGTGCCAGCAGCATCAAAGGGGGGTTCAGTAATTCACCCCTCCACTTT.

This chain uses TRBV5-4 with TRBJ1-2; D is uncertain. The V gene lost 0 bases and the J gene lost 2 bases, with 8 bases spanning the gap. The germline gives CDR1 SGHNT, CDR2 YYREEE (reference sequence). The CDR3 loop spans 14 amino acids. In DNA form, the CDR3 reads TGTGCCAGCAGCTTGGGGGCGGGGAACTATGGCTACACCTTC. Amino acid sequence: CASSLGAGNYGYTF.

The sample holds one count of this clone. The chain is built from TRBV20-1 and TRBJ2-1; D is undetermined. Germline V gives CDR1 DFQATT, CDR2 SNEGSKA (reference sequence). V lost 2 bases and J 6 bases, leaving 5 bases between the germline ends. The CDR3 totals 11 residues. CDR3 in amino acids: CSARWVNEQFF. CDR3 in DNA: TGCAGTGCTAGATGGGTCAATGAGCAGTTCTTC.

The chain carries TRBV5-4 and TRBJ1-6, with D uncertain. There are 14 residues in the CDR3. Germline values: CDR1 SGHNT, CDR2 YYREEE (reference sequence). V gave up 0 bases and J gave up 11 bases, with 12 bases separating them. CDR3 sequence reads: CASSLDRGGAPLHF. Here the CDR3 DNA reads TGTGCCAGCAGCTTGGACAGAGGTGGTGCACCCCTCCACTTT.

The V and J genes are TRBV27 and TRBJ2-3, with 7 bases lining up with TRBD1. The germline gives CDR1 MNHEY, CDR2 SMNVEV (reference sequence). J gave up 1 base and V 5 bases, and 6 bases lay outside the gene matches. The CDR3 length is 15 residues. CDR3 bases: TGTGCCAGCAGTGTAAGGACAGGCCGCACAGATACGCAGTATTTT. This translates into CASSVRTGRTDTQYF.

The count of this clone is one. V and J are TRBV3-1 (or the pseudogene TRBV3-2) and TRBJ1-4; D gene unclear. The CDR3 is made up of 15 amino acids. Germline values: CDR1 LGHDT, CDR2 YNNKEL (reference sequence). The germline V and J ends were trimmed by 4 bases and 4 bases, with 13 bases remaining between them. CDR3 bases: TGTGCCAGCAGCCCCGTTCCTAGCCTTAATGAAAAACTGTTTTTT. Its protein product is CASSPVPSLNEKLFF.

This chain links TRBV4-3 with TRBJ1-3; a possible D gene is TRBD1 (5 bases). The CDR3 consists of 14 residues. Between the trimmed V and J ends, which lost 2 bases and 6 bases, there was a span of 11 bases. CDR1 is LGHNA, CDR2 YSLEER, per germline. CDR3 nucleotides: TGCGCCAGCAGCCAATACCGGACATTAAACACCATATATTTT. Translated: CASSQYRTLNTIYF.

For the CDR3, the DNA is TGCGCCAGCAGCCAAGGGGGACAGGGGGCCTACGAGCAGTACGTC. This sequence encodes CASSQGGQGAYEQYV. The genes are TRBV4-3 and TRBJ2-7; 11 bases line up with TRBD1. Germline CDR1 reads LGHNA; CDR2 reads YSLEER. V trimming: 1 base; J trimming: 2 bases; junction bases outside the gene matches: 1. The CDR3 extends over 15 amino acids.

The V and J genes are TRBV2 and TRBJ1-1; D remains ambiguous. The germline CDR1 and CDR2 sequences are SNHLY and FYNNEI. The CDR3 runs to 11 residues. Between the trimmed V and J ends, which lost 6 bases and 2 bases, there was a span of 4 bases. The CDR3 DNA reads as TGTGCCAGCAGCCTAAACACTGAAGCTTTCTTT. This gives the protein CASSLNTEAFF.

This clone appeared once. V gene TRBV7-9 combines with J gene TRBJ2-3; TRBD2 matches at 10 bases. Germline CDR1 reads SEHNR; CDR2 reads FQNEAQ (reference sequence). The CDR3 spans 18 residues. The V segment lost 2 bases and the J segment 0 bases; nucleotides outside the gene matches: 8. The DNA of the CDR3 is TGTGCCAGCAGCTTACCCCCCGGGACTAGCGTGAGCACAGATACGCAGTATTTT. As protein: CASSLPPGTSVSTDTQYF.

The DNA of the CDR3 is TGTGCCACCGGCAGCGATCACACGGCAACCTACGAGCAGTACGTC. This encodes CATGSDHTATYEQYV. The chain employs TRBV6-4 and TRBJ2-7; D is ambiguous. Trimming pared 10 bases from V and 2 bases from J, leaving 21 bases between. The V gene's germline CDR1 is MRHNA and CDR2 SNTAGT. The CDR3 consists of 15 residues.

The chain is built from TRBV12-3 or TRBV12-4 and TRBJ2-7, with D maybe TRBD2 (6 bases). V lost 8 bases and J 1 base, leaving 12 bases between the germline ends. The length of the CDR3 is 13 residues. For the CDR3, the DNA is TGTGCCAGCCGGGCGGGGCAGTCCTACGAGCAGTACTTC. Its translation is CASRAGQSYEQYF.

This clone came up a few times. The V call is TRBV4-2, the J call TRBJ1-2; 11 positions agree with TRBD1. The length of the CDR3 is 13 residues. CDR1 LGHNA and CDR2 YNFKEQ come from the germline V gene. Trimming at V came to 6 bases and at J to 8 bases, leaving 5 bases not matched to a gene. The CDR3 DNA is TGTGCCAGCAGTCCAAGGACAGGGGGCGGCTACACCTTC. This gives the protein CASSPRTGGGYTF.

A single count supports this clone. The gene calls are TRBV7-6 and TRBJ2-7; D is possibly TRBD1 (5 bases). Trimming pared 1 base from V and 2 bases from J, leaving 12 bases between. The germline gives CDR1 SGHVS, CDR2 FNYEAQ. The CDR3 is 15 residues long. CDR3 in DNA: TGTGCCAGCAGCTTAGGACAGACCCCAACCTACGAGCAGTACTTC. It translates to CASSLGQTPTYEQYF. The entire variable domain, with the rest obtained from reference TRBV7-6 and TRBJ2-7, is as follows: GAGVSQSPRYKVTKRGQDVALRCDPISGHVSLYWYRQALGQGPEFLTYFNYEAQQDKSGLPNDRFSAERPEGSISTLTIQRTEQRDSAMYRCASSLGQTPTYEQYFGPGTRLTVT.

This clone appeared a single time. The V call is TRBV7-8, the J call TRBJ1-5; D is unresolved. V shed 5 bases and J shed 3 bases, with 5 bases lying between them. This CDR3 has 12 amino acids. Germline loops: CDR1 SGHVS, CDR2 FQNEAQ. The CDR3 DNA sequence: TGTGCCAGCAGCCCGCCCAATCAGCCCCAGCATTTT. This sequence encodes CASSPPNQPQHF.

This rearrangement joins TRBV5-5 to TRBJ2-2; the D gene is possibly TRBD2 (6 bases). From germline, CDR1 is SGHKS and CDR2 YYEKEE (reference sequence). The CDR3 contains 15 residues. V lost 3 bases to trimming and J lost 3 bases, with 12 bases between them. The CDR3 region has the DNA TGTGCCAGCAGCTACCGGGACTCCTACACCGGGGAGCTGTTTTTT. Its translation is CASSYRDSYTGELFF.

This chain uses TRBV3-1 (or the pseudogene TRBV3-2) with TRBJ2-5, with 7 bases aligning to TRBD2. Trimming at V came to 4 bases and at J to 5 bases, leaving 4 bases not matched to a gene. The CDR3 sequence is 13 residues long. In germline, CDR1 is LGHDT, CDR2 YNNKEL (reference sequence). CDR3 sequence (DNA): TGTGCCAGCAGCCGCCCCGGGGGGGAGACCCAGTACTTC. It yields the protein CASSRPGGETQYF.

The rearrangement joins TRBV9 to TRBJ1-5; TRBD1 matches at 8 bases. V trimming: 4 bases; J trimming: 4 bases; junction bases outside the gene matches: 10. The CDR3 runs to 16 residues. Germline CDR1 is SGDLS and CDR2 is YYNGEE. The DNA of the CDR3 is TGTGCCAGCAGCCCCGGACAGGGAGACCCAAATCAGCCCCAGCATTTT. Protein sequence: CASSPGQGDPNQPQHF.

This clone occurred once. The chain carries TRBV24-1 and TRBJ2-7; D is possibly TRBD1 or TRBD2 (5 bases each). Germline lookup yields CDR1 KGHDR and CDR2 SFDVKD. The length of the CDR3 is 15 residues. Deletions cut 2 bases from V and 6 bases from J, with 16 bases between. In nucleotides, the CDR3 is TGTGCCACCAGTGATTCAGGGACGGTCGCGGCCGAGCAGTACTTC. Its protein is CATSDSGTVAAEQYF.

The chain uses TRBV7-2 and TRBJ1-2; D unresolved. Trimming shortened V by 3 bases and J by 8 bases, and 19 bases separated the two germline ends. This CDR3 spans 15 amino acids. Germline CDR1 reads SGHTA; CDR2 reads FQGNSA. CDR3 region: CASSFSLTNSEGYTF. For the CDR3, the DNA is TGTGCCAGCAGCTTCTCTTTGACGAATTCGGAGGGCTACACCTTC.

The chain recombines TRBV28 with TRBJ2-3, with 12 bases fitting TRBD2. Germline values: CDR1 MDHEN, CDR2 SYDVKM. This CDR3 is built from 15 residues. Trimming took 4 bases from V and 5 from J; bases not matched to a gene: 4. CDR3 region: CASSSGGLAGDTQYF. In DNA, the CDR3 is TGTGCCAGCAGTTCAGGGGGACTAGCGGGAGATACGCAGTATTTT.

V usage is TRBV5-1 and J usage is TRBJ2-1; 7 bases fit TRBD2. V shed 0 bases, J shed 7 bases, and the junction held 4 bases outside the gene matches. There are 14 residues in the CDR3. Germline V lookup: CDR1 SGHRS, CDR2 YFSETQ. DNA for the CDR3: TGCGCCAGCAGCTTGGAACGGCGGGAGAATGAGCAGTTCTTC. Protein sequence: CASSLERRENEQFF.